This T cell receptor beta chain is from a study of T cell changes during pregnancy in multiple sclerosis. The CDR3 is 14 amino acids. The V gene's germline CDR1 is SGHDT and CDR2 YYEEEE. Trimming removed 2 bases from V and 9 bases from J; junction bases left unmatched: 11. This clone has a single count. Data came from immunoSEQ multiplex PCR; TCRdb stores just in-frame clones and leaves some out. This sample has about 98,000 clones, with under 95% found just once. This clonotype was sampled from a female donor in good health, enrolled as a control in a pregnancy study. The source was peripheral blood, collected after pregnancy. J is TRBJ2-7 and V is TRBV5-6; 7 nucleotides line up with TRBD1. For the CDR3, the DNA is TGTGCCAGCAGCTTCGGACAGGCCACCCCAGGGCAGTACTTC. Residues: CASSFGQATPGQYF.